A single sample is the source of the 9 T cell receptor beta chains below, sequenced in a study of blood T cell repertoires in COVID-19. The protocol was immunoSEQ multiplex PCR, while the TCRdb copy is restricted to in-frame clones and leaves out a portion. The sample records approximately 460,000 clones, nearly 90% being singletons. The sequencing sample was made of peripheral blood. The source is a young man with COVID-19, enrolled during active disease.

In nucleotides, the CDR3 is TGTGCCAGCAGCTTCGAGGTCGGGAACTACGAGCAGTACTTC. Protein sequence: CASSFEVGNYEQYF. The V call is TRBV3-1 (or the pseudogene TRBV3-2), the J call TRBJ2-7; D perhaps matches TRBD2 (5 bases). Trimming removed 5 bases at V and 3 bases at J, with 14 bases between. The CDR3 spans 14 residues. Germline CDR1 and CDR2: LGHDT and YNNKEL (reference sequence).

There are a few counts of this clone. The rearrangement uses TRBV7-9 and TRBJ1-3; D remains ambiguous. CDR1 is SEHNR and CDR2 is FQNEAQ in the germline V gene (reference sequence). The CDR3 sequence is 14 residues long. Trimming took off 4 bases at V and 3 bases at J, with 10 bases between the two ends. The chain's CDR3 is CASSSANLGNTIYF. CDR3 coding DNA: TGTGCCAGCAGCTCCGCTAACCTTGGAAACACCATATATTTT.

J is TRBJ2-7 and V is TRBV21-1; the D segment call TRBD1 is taken from the table without a DNA check. TRBV21-1 is deemed a pseudogene. The CDR3 contains 15 residues. The CDR3 region has the DNA TGTGCCAGCAGCAAAGTCGCGCAGGGTTTCCACGAGCAGTACTTC. It yields the protein CASSKVAQGFHEQYF.

The chain is built from TRBV13 and TRBJ2-7; D might be TRBD1 (6 bases). V lost 2 bases and J lost 3, with 11 bases in between. CDR3 length equals 14 residues. CDR1 is PRHDT, CDR2 FYEKMQ, per germline (reference sequence). The CDR3 here is CASSLQGSYYEQYF. DNA for the CDR3: TGTGCCAGCAGCTTACAGGGGTCGTACTACGAGCAGTACTTC.

This clone was seen once. J is TRBJ2-3 and V is TRBV10-1; TRBD1 matches 8 bases. The CDR3 spans 13 residues. CDR1 and CDR2 from the germline V gene are WNHNN and SYGVQD (reference sequence). Losses at the gene ends were 7 bases for V and 6 bases for J; bases not matched to a gene: 6. The CDR3 reads CASNQDRADTQYF. CDR3 nucleotide sequence: TGCGCCAGCAACCAGGACAGGGCCGATACGCAGTATTTT.

The V call is TRBV7-2, the J call TRBJ2-7; D is uncertain. CDR1 and CDR2 (germline): SGHTA, FQGNSA. CDR3 length equals 11 residues. Trimming pared 6 bases from V and 3 bases from J, leaving 6 bases between. The CDR3 region has the DNA TGTGCCAGCAGGCGTTACTACGAGCAGTACTTC. Translated, it gives CASRRYYEQYF. The whole variable domain, remainder taken from reference TRBV7-2 and TRBJ2-7, is GAGVSQSPSNKVTEKGKDVELRCDPISGHTALYWYRQSLGQGLEFLIYFQGNSAPDKSGLPSDRFSAERTGGSVSTLTIQRTQQEDSAVYLCASRRYYEQYFGPGTRLTVT.

This chain joins TRBV4-1 and TRBJ1-2; 7 nucleotides align to TRBD1. This CDR3 has 15 residues. The V segment lost 4 bases and the J segment 2 bases; nucleotides outside the gene matches: 7. Germline CDR1 and CDR2: MGHRA and YSYEKL. The CDR3 bases are TGCGCCAGCAGCCCTGTAGGGGGACAGAACTATGGCTACACCTTC. Amino acids: CASSPVGGQNYGYTF.

The DNA for the CDR3 is TGTGCCAGCAGTTTGGGGGGGACAGGGAACACTGAAGCTTTCTTT. It is translated as CASSLGGTGNTEAFF. The chain uses TRBV6-5 and TRBJ1-1; 8 bases align to TRBD1. Germline V gene data show CDR1 as MNHEY and CDR2 as SVGAGI. Losses at the gene ends were 4 bases for V and 1 base for J; bases not matched to a gene: 5. The CDR3 has 15 residues.

The chain is built from TRBV7-6 and TRBJ2-7, with TRBD1 matching over 9 bases. The CDR3 length is 13 residues. Trimming removed 11 bases from V and 4 bases from J; junction bases left unmatched: 9. Germline assignment: CDR1 SGHVS and CDR2 FNYEAQ. The CDR3 DNA reads as TGTGCCTCCGGGACAGGGTTCGCATACGAGCAGTACTTC. Its translation is CASGTGFAYEQYF.